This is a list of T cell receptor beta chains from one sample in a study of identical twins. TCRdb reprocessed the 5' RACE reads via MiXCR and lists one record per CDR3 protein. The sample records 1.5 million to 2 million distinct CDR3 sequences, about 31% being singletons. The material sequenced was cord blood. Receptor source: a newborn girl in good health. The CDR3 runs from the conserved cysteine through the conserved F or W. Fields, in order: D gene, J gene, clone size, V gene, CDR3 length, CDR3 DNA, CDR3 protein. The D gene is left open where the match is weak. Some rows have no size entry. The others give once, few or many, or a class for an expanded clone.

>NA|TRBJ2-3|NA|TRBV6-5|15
TGTGCCAGCAGTTACGGGGCCCTTAGCGCGGATACGCAGTATTTT
CASSYGALSADTQYF
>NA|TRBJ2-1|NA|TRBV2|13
TGTGCCAGCAGTGTCCAACAGGGTCGGGAGCAGTTCTTC
CASSVQQGREQFF
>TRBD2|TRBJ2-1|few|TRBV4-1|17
TGCGCCAGCAGCCGATTGACTAGCGGAGGCCCGGGGTATGAGCAGTTCTTC
CASSRLTSGGPGYEQFF
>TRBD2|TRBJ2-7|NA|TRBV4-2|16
TGTGCCAGCGGCCGTTCCGGGACTAGCGACTCCTACGAGCAGTACTTC
CASGRSGTSDSYEQYF
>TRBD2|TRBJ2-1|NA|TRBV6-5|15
TGTGCCAGCAGTTCCTCGGGACTACTATACAATGAGCAGTTCTTC
CASSSSGLLYNEQFF
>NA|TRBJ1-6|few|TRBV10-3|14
TGTGCCATCACTCGGGACCAGTATAATTCACCCCTCCACTTT
CAITRDQYNSPLHF
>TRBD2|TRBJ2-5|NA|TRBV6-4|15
TGTGCCAGCAGTCTAGCGGGGAAGGGCTACAATGAGCAGTACTTC
CASSLAGKGYNEQYF
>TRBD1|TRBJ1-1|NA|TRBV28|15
TGTGCCAGCAGTGTACGACAGGGGGCTGACACTGAAGCTTTCTTT
CASSVRQGADTEAFF
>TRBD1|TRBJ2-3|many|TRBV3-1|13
TGTGCCAGCAGCCCGGCAGGGGGAGATACGCAGTATTTT
CASSPAGGDTQYF
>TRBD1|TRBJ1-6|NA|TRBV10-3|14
TGTGCGACCCAGCAGGGACAGGAGAATTCACCCCTCCACTTT
CATQQGQENSPLHF
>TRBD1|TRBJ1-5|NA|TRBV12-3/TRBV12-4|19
TGTGCCAGCACCATAGTTGAGCCGGGACAGATATATAGCAATCAGCCCCAGCATTTT
CASTIVEPGQIYSNQPQHF
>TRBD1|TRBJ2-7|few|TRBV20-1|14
TGCAGTGCTAGAGAGACAGGGCGCTCCTACGAGCAGTACTTC
CSARETGRSYEQYF
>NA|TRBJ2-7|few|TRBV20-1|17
TGCAGTGCTAGAGATTTGGCCCGGGACCGGGACTTCAATGAGCAGTACTTC
CSARDLARDRDFNEQYF
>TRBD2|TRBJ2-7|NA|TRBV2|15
TGTGCCAGCAGACCGCTAGCGGGAGTGTGGTACGAGCAGTACTTC
CASRPLAGVWYEQYF
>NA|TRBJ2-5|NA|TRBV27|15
TGTGCCAGCAGTCCCCGGGACCTCCATGGAGAGACCCAGTACTTC
CASSPRDLHGETQYF
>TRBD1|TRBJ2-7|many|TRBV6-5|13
TGTGCCAGCAGCATAGACAGGGGCCACGAGCAGTACTTC
CASSIDRGHEQYF
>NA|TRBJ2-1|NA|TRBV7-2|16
TGTGCCAGCAGCTCTAGGCGGGGTCTCTCCTACAATGAGCAGTTCTTC
CASSSRRGLSYNEQFF
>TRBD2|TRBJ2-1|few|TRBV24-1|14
TGTGCCACCAGTCGGGAGGGCCCTCGTAATGAGCAGTTCTTC
CATSREGPRNEQFF
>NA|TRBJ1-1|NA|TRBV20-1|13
TGCAGTGCTAGGAGGGGAGGTATCGATGAAGCTTTCTTT
CSARRGGIDEAFF
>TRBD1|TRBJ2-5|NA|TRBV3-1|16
TGTGCCAGCAGCTTCCGGGACAGGGGGCGATTATATGAGCAGTACTTC
CASSFRDRGRLYEQYF
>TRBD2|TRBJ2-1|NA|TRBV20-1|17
TGCAGTGCTAGAGATTCTAGCGGGAGGGCCCCCTACAATGAGCAGTTCTTC
CSARDSSGRAPYNEQFF
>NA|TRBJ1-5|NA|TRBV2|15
TGTGCCAGCAGTGAGCAGGGGAATAGCAATCAGCCCCAGCATTTT
CASSEQGNSNQPQHF
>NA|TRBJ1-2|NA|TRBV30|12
TGTGCCTGGGACAAAAATAACTATGGCTACACCTTC
CAWDKNNYGYTF
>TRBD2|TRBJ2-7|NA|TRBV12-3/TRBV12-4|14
TGTGCCAGCAGTTCAACTAGCGGGAGTCGCGAGCAGTACTTC
CASSSTSGSREQYF
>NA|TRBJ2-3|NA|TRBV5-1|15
TGCGCCAGCAGTGAGTTGAATCACAGCACAGATACGCAGTATTTT
CASSELNHSTDTQYF
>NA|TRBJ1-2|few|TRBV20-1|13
TGCAGTGCTAGTTCAGGGGAAAACTATGGCTACACCTTC
CSASSGENYGYTF
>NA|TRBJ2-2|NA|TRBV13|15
TGTGCCAGCAGCTTAGGGTCCCCGCCCCGCGGGGAGCTGTTTTTT
CASSLGSPPRGELFF
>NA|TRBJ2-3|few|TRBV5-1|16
TGCGCCAGCAGCTTGGCCATTGTCTCATCCACAGATACGCAGTATTTT
CASSLAIVSSTDTQYF
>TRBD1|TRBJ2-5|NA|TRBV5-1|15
TGCGCCAGCAGCCGATGGACAGGGGGCAGGAAGACCCAGTACTTC
CASSRWTGGRKTQYF
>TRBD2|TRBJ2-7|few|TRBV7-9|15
TGTGCCAGCAGCCCTCGTCTAGCGGGAGGAGGCGAGCAGTACTTC
CASSPRLAGGGEQYF
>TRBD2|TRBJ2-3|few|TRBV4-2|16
TGTGCCAGCAGCCCCCGGGTTAGCGGGAGTTCAGATACGCAGTATTTT
CASSPRVSGSSDTQYF
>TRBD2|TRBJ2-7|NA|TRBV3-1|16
TGTGCCAGCAGCCAAGGACTAGCGGGGGGAGTAGACGAGCAGTACTTC
CASSQGLAGGVDEQYF
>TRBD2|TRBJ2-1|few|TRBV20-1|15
TGCAGTGCTAGAGGCCCTAGCGGTTTGTACAATGAGCAGTTCTTC
CSARGPSGLYNEQFF
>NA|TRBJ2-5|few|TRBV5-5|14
TGTGCCAGCAGGTCGTCTCCGGTAGGATTGACCCAGTACTTC
CASRSSPVGLTQYF
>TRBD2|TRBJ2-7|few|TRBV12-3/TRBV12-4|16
TGTGCCAGCAGTTTTCGCACTCAGCGGGGATACAATGAGCAGTACTTC
CASSFRTQRGYNEQYF
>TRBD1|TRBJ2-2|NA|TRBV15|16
TGTGCCACCAGCAGTGAACGACAGGGCAACACCGGGGAGCTGTTTTTT
CATSSERQGNTGELFF
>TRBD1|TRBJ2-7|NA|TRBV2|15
TGTGCCAGCAGTTATAACCCGGGACAGGGCTACGAGCAGTACTTC
CASSYNPGQGYEQYF
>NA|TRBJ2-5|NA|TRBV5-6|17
TGTGCCAGCAGCTTGGAGGAGGGGTCAATATCTCAAGAGACCCAGTACTTC
CASSLEEGSISQETQYF
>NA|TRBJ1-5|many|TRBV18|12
TGTGCCAGCTCAACGGGGGGTCAGCCCCAGCATTTT
CASSTGGQPQHF
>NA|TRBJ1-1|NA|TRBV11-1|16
TGTGCCAGCAGCTTGACGAGGGGGAGGGGCGGTACTGAAGCTTTCTTT
CASSLTRGRGGTEAFF
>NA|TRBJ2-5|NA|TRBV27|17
TGTGCCAGCAGTTTTCCTGGACAGCCGGGACTACGCAATGAGCAGTACTTC
CASSFPGQPGLRNEQYF
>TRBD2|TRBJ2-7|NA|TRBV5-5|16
TGTGCCAGCAGCTGGGGCTCAGCGGGAGTAAAGTACGAGCAGTACTTC
CASSWGSAGVKYEQYF
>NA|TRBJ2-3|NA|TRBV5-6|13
TGTGCCAGCAGCCCATGGACCCCAGATACGCAGTATTTT
CASSPWTPDTQYF
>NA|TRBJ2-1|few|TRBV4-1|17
TGCGCCAGCAGCCAAGTACGTTCCCGTACTCTTTACAATGAGCAGTTCTTC
CASSQVRSRTLYNEQFF
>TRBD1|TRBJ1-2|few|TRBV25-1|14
TGTGCCAGCACTCCGACAGGGGTGAACTATGGCTACACCTTC
CASTPTGVNYGYTF
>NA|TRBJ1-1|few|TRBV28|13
TGTGCCAGCAGTTTGCTGAAGAACACTGAAGCTTTCTTT
CASSLLKNTEAFF
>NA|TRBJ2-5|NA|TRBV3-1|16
TGTGCCAGCAGCAAACTAGCCCTCAGGCCCCAAGAGACCCAGTACTTC
CASSKLALRPQETQYF